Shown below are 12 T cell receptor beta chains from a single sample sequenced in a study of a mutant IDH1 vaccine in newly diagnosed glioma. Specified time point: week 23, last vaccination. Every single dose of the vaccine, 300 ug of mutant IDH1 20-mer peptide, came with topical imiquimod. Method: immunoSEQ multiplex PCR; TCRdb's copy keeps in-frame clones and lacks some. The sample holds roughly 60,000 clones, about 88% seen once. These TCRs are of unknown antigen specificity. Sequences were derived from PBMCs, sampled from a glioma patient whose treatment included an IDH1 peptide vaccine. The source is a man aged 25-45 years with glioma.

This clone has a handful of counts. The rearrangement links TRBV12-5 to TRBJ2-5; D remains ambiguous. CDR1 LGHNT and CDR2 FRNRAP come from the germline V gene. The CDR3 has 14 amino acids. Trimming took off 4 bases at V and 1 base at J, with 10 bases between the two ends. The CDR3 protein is CASGSRPLQETQYF. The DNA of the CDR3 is TGTGCTAGTGGTTCCCGTCCCCTCCAAGAGACCCAGTACTTC.

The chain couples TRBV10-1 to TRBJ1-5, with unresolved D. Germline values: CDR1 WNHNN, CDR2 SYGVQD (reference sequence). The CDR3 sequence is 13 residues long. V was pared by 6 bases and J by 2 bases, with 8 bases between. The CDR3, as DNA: TGCGCCAGCAGCCCAAGCGGCAATCAGCCCCAGCATTTT. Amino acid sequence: CASSPSGNQPQHF.

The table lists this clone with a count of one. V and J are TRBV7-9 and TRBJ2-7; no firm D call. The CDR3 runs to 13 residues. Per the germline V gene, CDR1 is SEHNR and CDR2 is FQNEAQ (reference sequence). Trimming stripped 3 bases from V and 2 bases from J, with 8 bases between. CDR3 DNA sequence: TGTGCCAGCAGCTTTTTCGGGCCCTACGAGCAGTACTTC. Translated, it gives CASSFFGPYEQYF.

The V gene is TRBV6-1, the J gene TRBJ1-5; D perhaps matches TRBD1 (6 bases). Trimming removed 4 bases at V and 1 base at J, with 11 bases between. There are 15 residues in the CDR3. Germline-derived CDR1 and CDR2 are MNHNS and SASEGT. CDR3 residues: CASSGGAGSNQPQHF. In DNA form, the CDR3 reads TGTGCCAGCAGTGGGGGGGCGGGAAGCAATCAGCCCCAGCATTTT.

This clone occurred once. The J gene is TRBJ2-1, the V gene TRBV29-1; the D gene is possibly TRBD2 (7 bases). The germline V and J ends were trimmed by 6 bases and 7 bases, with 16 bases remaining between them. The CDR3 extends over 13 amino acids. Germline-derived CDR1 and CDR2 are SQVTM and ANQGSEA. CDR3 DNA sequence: TGCAGCGTCCAAGGGGGGGCTAATAATGAGCAGTTCTTC. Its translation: CSVQGGANNEQFF.

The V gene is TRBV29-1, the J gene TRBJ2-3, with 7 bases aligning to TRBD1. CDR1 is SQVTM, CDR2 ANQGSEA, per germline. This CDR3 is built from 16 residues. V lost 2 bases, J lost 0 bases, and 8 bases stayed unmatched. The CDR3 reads CSVERGRTTSTDTQYF. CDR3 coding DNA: TGCAGCGTTGAAAGGGGGCGGACGACCAGCACAGATACGCAGTATTTT.

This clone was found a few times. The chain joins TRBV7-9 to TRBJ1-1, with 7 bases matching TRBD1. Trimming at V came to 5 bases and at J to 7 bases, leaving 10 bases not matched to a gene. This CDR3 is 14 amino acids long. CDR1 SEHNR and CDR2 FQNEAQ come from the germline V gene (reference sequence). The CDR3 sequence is CASSPRGTAVEAFF. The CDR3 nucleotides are TGTGCCAGCAGCCCCCGGGGGACAGCAGTTGAAGCTTTCTTT.

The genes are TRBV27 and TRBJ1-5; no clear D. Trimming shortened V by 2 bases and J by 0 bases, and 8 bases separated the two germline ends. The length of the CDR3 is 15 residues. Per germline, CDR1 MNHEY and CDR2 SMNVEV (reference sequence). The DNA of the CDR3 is TGTGCCAGCAGTTTAACAGAGCATAGCAATCAGCCCCAGCATTTT. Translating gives CASSLTEHSNQPQHF.

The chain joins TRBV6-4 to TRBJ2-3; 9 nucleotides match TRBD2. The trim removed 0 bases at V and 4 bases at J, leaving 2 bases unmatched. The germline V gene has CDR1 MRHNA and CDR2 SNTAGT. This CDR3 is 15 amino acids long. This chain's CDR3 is CASSDSAGGPDTQYF. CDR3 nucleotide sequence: TGTGCCAGCAGTGACTCTGCGGGGGGGCCAGATACGCAGTATTTT.

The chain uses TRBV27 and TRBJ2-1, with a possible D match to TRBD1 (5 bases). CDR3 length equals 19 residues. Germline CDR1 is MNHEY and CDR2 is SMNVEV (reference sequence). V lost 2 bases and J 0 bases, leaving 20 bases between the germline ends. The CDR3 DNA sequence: TGTGCCAGCAGTTTAGTGGGGCATAGGGGCTTAAGCTCCTACAATGAGCAGTTCTTC. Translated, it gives CASSLVGHRGLSSYNEQFF.

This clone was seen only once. The CDR3, as DNA: TGTGCCAGCAGCTTGGAAGGAACAGGGGTCTATGGCTACACCTTC. Translated: CASSLEGTGVYGYTF. The chain has TRBV7-9 and TRBJ1-2; 7 positions agree with TRBD1. Germline V gene data show CDR1 as SEHNR and CDR2 as FQNEAQ (reference sequence). This CDR3 comprises 15 residues. The J segment lost 4 bases and the V segment lost 3 bases, leaving 8 bases of the junction unmatched.

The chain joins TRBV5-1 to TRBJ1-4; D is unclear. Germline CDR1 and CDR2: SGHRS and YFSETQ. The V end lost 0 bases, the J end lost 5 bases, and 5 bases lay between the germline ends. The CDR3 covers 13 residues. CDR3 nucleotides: TGCGCCAGCAGCTTGGTGGTGAATGAAAAACTGTTTTTT. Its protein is CASSLVVNEKLFF.